This T cell receptor beta chain was observed in a study of T-cell memory formation after mild COVID-19. Study-wide background: TCR clusters were largely donor specific.

TCRdb re-derived calls from the 5' RACE reads in MiXCR, one entry per CDR3 protein. The top ten clones hold just under 30% of a sample with over 30,000 distinct CDR3 sequences, approximately 10% of them seen once. This clonotype has ten or more counts. This TCR came from a man aged 18 to 29 who had mild COVID-19 (a few samples of this study predate the infection). Cell type and time point are not known. Input material: PBMCs or a T cell subset sorted from them (not recorded which).

CDR3 DNA: TGCGCCAGCAGCCAGGGGTATAGTGGGAATGAGCAGTTCTTC. It yields the protein CASSQGYSGNEQFF. The chain carries TRBV4-3 and TRBJ2-1; D unresolved. CDR3 length: 14 amino acids. Per germline, CDR1 LGHNA and CDR2 YSLEER. Trimming took off 3 bases at V and 7 bases at J, with 13 bases between the two ends.